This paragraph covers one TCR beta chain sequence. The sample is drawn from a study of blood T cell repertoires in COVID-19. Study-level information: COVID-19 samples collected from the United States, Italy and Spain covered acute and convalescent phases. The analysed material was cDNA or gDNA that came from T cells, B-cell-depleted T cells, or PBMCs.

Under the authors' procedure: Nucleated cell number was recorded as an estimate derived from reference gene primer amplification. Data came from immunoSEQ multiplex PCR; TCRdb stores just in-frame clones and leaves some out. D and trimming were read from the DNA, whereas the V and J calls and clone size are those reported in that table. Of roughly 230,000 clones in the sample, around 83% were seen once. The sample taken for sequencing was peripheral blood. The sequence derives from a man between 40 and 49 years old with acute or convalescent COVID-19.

The CDR3 bases are TGTGCCAGCAGCTTAGATCCCCCAGGCCAGGATACGCAGTATTTT. It is translated as CASSLDPPGQDTQYF. The gene calls are TRBV11-2 and TRBJ2-3, with D uncertain. The V end lost 0 bases, the J end lost 6 bases, and 13 bases lay between the germline ends. This CDR3 region has 15 residues. Germline V gene data show CDR1 as SGHAT and CDR2 as FQNNGV.